This T cell receptor (beta chain) appears in the sequencing data of a study of glioma-infiltrating T cells. Notes on the study in general: Tissue-blood divergence was below expectation in non-neoplastic patients, above in gliomas. Tissue and blood shared very few CDR3 sequences.

A remark on this clonotype: Its target is unknown.

Amplification of TCR alpha and beta CDR3 regions from RNA used iRepertoire nested multiplex PCR. For one-step reverse transcription and amplification, roughly 85-450 ng of tissue mRNA or PBMC total RNA was used. TCRdb analysed the multiplex PCR reads with MiXCR anew, one entry per CDR3 protein. The sample has approximately 190,000 distinct CDR3 sequences; 30% to 40% are singletons. The junction had 11 bases not matched to a gene; V was cut back by 5 bases and J by 5 bases. CDR1 and CDR2 (germline): MNHNS, SASEGT. The CDR3 runs 17 residues. The sequenced sample consisted of glioma tissue, nonneoplastic brain tissue, or PBMCs (not recorded which). The receptor comes from a human donor with low-grade glioma or glioblastoma, undergoing nonglioma brain surgery, or in good health (not recorded which). The chain combines TRBV6-1 with TRBJ2-7; 14 bases match TRBD2. The CDR3 region is CASSTGTSGRSGDEQYF. Written as DNA, the CDR3 is TGTGCCAGCAGTACCGGGACTAGCGGGAGAAGCGGGGACGAGCAGTACTTC.